Following are 8 T cell receptor beta chains from one sample sequenced in a study of neurological immune-mediated disorders (dated by TCRdb to between 2018 and 2021). Libraries were constructed by 5' RACE. For sequencing, an Illumina HiSeq 2500 was employed. Using fastp trimming at Q25 and MiXCR clonotype assembly, TCRdb reanalyzed the public sequencing data and kept in-frame beta chains. Rows are unified per CDR3 protein, each entry keeping the most common DNA and genes. Across this sample there are about 66,000 distinct CDR3 sequences, with 3.4% seen only once. The ten largest make up approximately 3.5% of the sample. Material: PBMCs. These receptors all stem from a man aged 35 to 55 with multiple sclerosis.

This clonotype was detected ten times or more. The chain joins TRBV4-2 to TRBJ2-1; 7 nucleotides match TRBD2. CDR3 length: 14 residues. J gave up 10 bases and V 0 bases, and 6 bases lay outside the gene matches. CDR1 LGHNA and CDR2 YNFKEQ come from the germline V gene. CDR3 in amino acids: CASSQDKAGKEQFF. DNA for the CDR3: TGTGCCAGCAGCCAAGACAAAGCGGGAAAAGAGCAGTTCTTC.

This clonotype occurred many times. The CDR3 nucleotides read TGCGCCAGCAGCTTCGTAGCGGGAGAGGGCACAGATACGCAGTATTTT. The encoded protein is CASSFVAGEGTDTQYF. J is TRBJ2-3 and V is TRBV5-1, with 9 positions matching TRBD2. The V gene end was trimmed by 2 bases and the J gene end by 1 base; junction bases not matched to a gene: 5. The germline V gene has CDR1 SGHRS and CDR2 YFSETQ. The CDR3 extends over 16 amino acids.

This clonotype was observed at least ten times. The chain has TRBV20-1 and TRBJ1-1; D is ambiguous. V lost 1 base and J lost 0, with 12 bases in between. Germline values: CDR1 DFQATT, CDR2 SNEGSKA (reference sequence). This CDR3 has 15 amino acids. CDR3 sequence: CSARGGVRMNTEAFF. Here the CDR3 DNA reads TGCAGTGCTAGAGGTGGAGTTCGCATGAACACTGAAGCTTTCTTT.

This clonotype was picked up many times. The chain links TRBV6-6 to TRBJ2-5, with D unclear. The V and J ends lost 5 bases and 4 bases respectively, with 8 bases between them. CDR3 length: 12 amino acids. From germline, CDR1 is MNHNY and CDR2 SVGAGI (reference sequence). CDR3 residues: CASSPPLETQYF. In nucleotides, the CDR3 is TGTGCCAGCAGTCCCCCCCTAGAGACCCAGTACTTC.

This clonotype appeared many times. The chain carries TRBV7-9 and TRBJ1-2; perhaps TRBD1 as D (6 bases). V was trimmed by 2 bases and J by 0 bases, leaving 16 bases between them. The germline CDR1 and CDR2 sequences are SEHNR and FQNEAQ (reference sequence). There are 17 residues in the CDR3. CDR3 loop: CASSLLAGQGSNYGYTF. The CDR3 DNA reads TGTGCCAGCAGCTTATTGGCCGGGCAGGGGTCTAACTATGGCTACACCTTC. The full variable domain, its missing parts supplied by reference TRBV7-9 and TRBJ1-2, is DTGVSQNPRHKITKRGQNVTFRCDPISEHNRLYWYRQTLGQGPEFLTYFQNEAQLEKSRLLSDRFSAERPKGSFSTLEIQRTEQGDSAMYLCASSLLAGQGSNYGYTFGSGTRLTVV.

To note about this clonotype: Just one base apart from a much larger clone, this may be a read error. The V call is TRBV30, the J call TRBJ1-3; no reliable D call. Germline CDR1 GTSNPN, CDR2 SVGIG (reference sequence). The CDR3 consists of 13 residues. The CDR3 DNA follows: TGTGCCTGGAGTGACAAGGCTGGAAAAACCATATATTTT. Its protein is CAWSDKAGKTIYF.

This clonotype was recorded many times. The chain recombines TRBV24-1 with TRBJ2-2; 11 bases are a match to TRBD2. The trim removed 4 bases at V and 6 bases at J, leaving 12 bases unmatched. From germline, CDR1 is KGHDR and CDR2 SFDVKD. The CDR3 sequence is 18 residues long. The CDR3 loop is CATSEPTSGDVVAGELFF. Written as DNA, the CDR3 is TGTGCCACCAGTGAACCGACTAGCGGGGACGTCGTGGCCGGGGAGCTGTTTTTT.

This clonotype was recorded at least ten times. The rearrangement links TRBV2 to TRBJ1-1; unclear D gene. The CDR3 runs 14 residues. V was pared by 3 bases and J by 0 bases, with 8 bases between. Germline V lookup: CDR1 SNHLY, CDR2 FYNNEI. The CDR3 bases are TGTGCCAGCAGTGAGGTCAGGCTGAACACTGAAGCTTTCTTT. Translating it yields CASSEVRLNTEAFF.